These T cell receptor beta chains were read from a single sample in a study of shared clonotypes between healthy human individuals. Sequencing used immunoSEQ multiplex PCR; TCRdb keeps in-frame clones, though not all of them. The sample shows under 1,900,000 clones, approximately 98.5% of them seen only once. Sequencing used naive CD4+ T cells sorted from blood. These receptor sequences come from a man aged 25-45 years in good health. Both conserved end residues are part of each CDR3. A D gene is named only where the DNA matches it firmly. Size is stated for part of the rows, as once, few or many counts, or as a class when the clone is expanded.

v_call: TRBV9; clone_size: once; d_call: TRBD1; j_call: TRBJ1-1; cdr3_aa: CASSVLTGGTEAFF; cdr3_nt: TGTGCCAGCAGCGTATTAACAGGGGGCACTGAAGCTTTCTTT
v_call: TRBV19; clone_size: -; d_call: -; j_call: TRBJ2-7; cdr3_aa: CASSKATGSQGYEQYF; cdr3_nt: TGTGCCAGTAGTAAGGCTACCGGGAGCCAGGGCTACGAGCAGTACTTC
v_call: TRBV6-1; clone_size: -; d_call: TRBD1; j_call: TRBJ1-4; cdr3_aa: CASSERRDRENEKLFF; cdr3_nt: TGTGCCAGCAGTGAACGAAGGGACAGGGAGAATGAAAAACTGTTTTTT
v_call: TRBV19; clone_size: -; d_call: -; j_call: TRBJ2-7; cdr3_aa: CASSRDIGEQYF; cdr3_nt: TGTGCCAGTAGTAGAGACATAGGCGAGCAGTACTTC
v_call: TRBV5-5; clone_size: -; d_call: -; j_call: TRBJ2-3; cdr3_aa: CASSLRAPGADTQYF; cdr3_nt: TGTGCCAGCAGCTTGCGGGCGCCGGGGGCAGATACGCAGTATTTT
v_call: TRBV14; clone_size: -; d_call: -; j_call: TRBJ2-5; cdr3_aa: CASSQAGRETQYF; cdr3_nt: TGTGCCAGCAGCCAAGCGGGACGAGAGACCCAGTACTTC
v_call: TRBV5-4; clone_size: -; d_call: -; j_call: TRBJ1-2; cdr3_aa: CASSFEGRDYGYTF; cdr3_nt: TGTGCCAGCAGCTTTGAGGGGAGGGACTATGGCTACACCTTC
v_call: TRBV9; clone_size: -; d_call: TRBD1; j_call: TRBJ2-3; cdr3_aa: CASSMRTGLSTDTQYF; cdr3_nt: TGTGCCAGCAGCATGCGGACAGGGCTTAGCACAGATACGCAGTATTTT
v_call: TRBV6-6; clone_size: once; d_call: -; j_call: TRBJ1-2; cdr3_aa: CASSPGQSYGYTF; cdr3_nt: TGTGCCAGCAGCCCCGGACAAAGCTATGGCTACACCTTC
v_call: TRBV19; clone_size: -; d_call: -; j_call: TRBJ1-5; cdr3_aa: CASSIVADSNQPQHF; cdr3_nt: TGTGCCAGTAGTATAGTAGCAGATAGCAATCAGCCCCAGCATTTT
v_call: TRBV18; clone_size: -; d_call: -; j_call: TRBJ2-1; cdr3_aa: CASSPIRVDLLGINNEQFF; cdr3_nt: TGTGCCAGCTCACCGATACGGGTGGATTTGCTAGGGATTAACAATGAGCAGTTCTTC
v_call: TRBV29-1; clone_size: -; d_call: TRBD2; j_call: TRBJ2-1; cdr3_aa: CSALGLAGDSYNEQFF; cdr3_nt: TGCAGCGCCCTAGGACTAGCGGGAGACTCCTACAATGAGCAGTTCTTC
v_call: TRBV29-1; clone_size: once; d_call: TRBD1; j_call: TRBJ1-2; cdr3_aa: CSVAGTGDRYGYTF; cdr3_nt: TGCAGCGTTGCTGGGACAGGGGACCGTTATGGCTACACCTTC
v_call: TRBV5-1; clone_size: -; d_call: TRBD1; j_call: TRBJ2-7; cdr3_aa: CASSPRTGGSYEQYF; cdr3_nt: TGCGCCAGCAGCCCCCGGACAGGAGGCTCCTACGAGCAGTACTTC
v_call: TRBV30; clone_size: -; d_call: -; j_call: TRBJ2-7; cdr3_aa: CAWSNRPGNYEQYF; cdr3_nt: TGTGCCTGGAGCAATCGGCCAGGGAACTACGAGCAGTACTTC
v_call: TRBV20-1; clone_size: -; d_call: -; j_call: TRBJ2-3; cdr3_aa: CSASRGDTQYF; cdr3_nt: TGCAGTGCATCACGGGGGGATACGCAGTATTTT
v_call: TRBV5-1; clone_size: -; d_call: -; j_call: TRBJ1-5; cdr3_aa: CASSLGGSGQPQHF; cdr3_nt: TGCGCCAGCAGCTTGGGGGGTTCGGGTCAGCCCCAGCATTTT
v_call: TRBV18; clone_size: -; d_call: TRBD2; j_call: TRBJ2-3; cdr3_aa: CASSLMAGGRATDTQYF; cdr3_nt: TGTGCCAGCTCACTGATGGCTGGCGGGAGGGCGACAGATACGCAGTATTTT
v_call: TRBV2; clone_size: -; d_call: -; j_call: TRBJ2-7; cdr3_aa: CASSGQGPSYEQYF; cdr3_nt: TGTGCCAGCAGTGGGCAAGGGCCTTCCTACGAGCAGTACTTC
v_call: TRBV19; clone_size: -; d_call: -; j_call: TRBJ1-5; cdr3_aa: CASSSGVHNSNQPQHF; cdr3_nt: TGTGCCAGTTCAAGCGGGGTACATAATAGCAATCAGCCCCAGCATTTT
v_call: TRBV18; clone_size: -; d_call: -; j_call: TRBJ2-1; cdr3_aa: CASSPPTGSSYNEQFF; cdr3_nt: TGTGCCAGCTCACCACCAACAGGGAGCTCCTACAATGAGCAGTTCTTC
v_call: TRBV10-1; clone_size: -; d_call: -; j_call: TRBJ2-3; cdr3_aa: CASSDHGPTDTQYF; cdr3_nt: TGCGCCAGCAGTGACCATGGACCCACAGATACGCAGTATTTT
v_call: TRBV7-9; clone_size: -; d_call: -; j_call: TRBJ2-7; cdr3_aa: CASSTWTDYEQYF; cdr3_nt: TGTGCCAGCAGCACCTGGACAGACTACGAGCAGTACTTC
v_call: TRBV5-4; clone_size: once; d_call: -; j_call: TRBJ1-1; cdr3_aa: CASSLVGGAAEAFF; cdr3_nt: TGTGCCAGCAGCTTGGTGGGGGGCGCGGCTGAAGCTTTCTTT
v_call: TRBV5-4; clone_size: once; d_call: TRBD2; j_call: TRBJ2-5; cdr3_aa: CASSSGGVGQETQYF; cdr3_nt: TGTGCCAGCAGCTCGGGGGGAGTAGGGCAAGAGACCCAGTACTTC
v_call: TRBV18; clone_size: -; d_call: -; j_call: TRBJ2-2; cdr3_aa: CASSPPVTGELFF; cdr3_nt: TGTGCCAGCTCACCACCGGTCACCGGGGAGCTGTTTTTT
v_call: TRBV9; clone_size: -; d_call: TRBD2; j_call: TRBJ2-2; cdr3_aa: CASSVWDGRASGELFF; cdr3_nt: TGTGCCAGCAGCGTTTGGGACGGGAGGGCCTCCGGGGAGCTGTTTTTT
v_call: TRBV6-5; clone_size: -; d_call: -; j_call: TRBJ1-3; cdr3_aa: CASSPLLSSGNTIYF; cdr3_nt: TGTGCCAGCAGTCCCCTCTTGAGCTCTGGAAACACCATATATTTT
v_call: TRBV27; clone_size: -; d_call: -; j_call: TRBJ2-7; cdr3_aa: CASSSPGLSGEQYF; cdr3_nt: TGTGCCAGCAGTTCCCCGGGACTGTCGGGAGAGCAGTACTTC
v_call: TRBV7-9; clone_size: -; d_call: -; j_call: TRBJ1-3; cdr3_aa: CASSLNIEGSGNTIYF; cdr3_nt: TGTGCCAGCAGCTTAAATATTGAGGGATCCGGAAACACCATATATTTT
v_call: TRBV5-1; clone_size: -; d_call: -; j_call: TRBJ2-7; cdr3_aa: CASSPLQRSSYEQYF; cdr3_nt: TGCGCCAGCAGCCCACTACAGAGGAGCTCCTACGAGCAGTACTTC
v_call: TRBV20-1; clone_size: -; d_call: -; j_call: TRBJ1-5; cdr3_aa: CSAPTSALVLF; cdr3_nt: TGCAGTGCTCCGACGAGCGCCTTAGTATTGTTT
v_call: TRBV5-1; clone_size: -; d_call: TRBD1; j_call: TRBJ1-2; cdr3_aa: CASQRGQKGYGYTF; cdr3_nt: TGCGCCAGCCAAAGGGGACAGAAAGGCTATGGCTACACCTTC
v_call: TRBV2; clone_size: -; d_call: -; j_call: TRBJ1-3; cdr3_aa: CASSEIRPAGSGNTIYF; cdr3_nt: TGTGCCAGCAGTGAAATAAGGCCGGCGGGCTCTGGAAACACCATATATTTT
v_call: TRBV28; clone_size: -; d_call: -; j_call: TRBJ1-5; cdr3_aa: CASRGGVEQPQHF; cdr3_nt: TGTGCCAGCAGGGGGGGGGTAGAGCAGCCCCAGCATTTT
v_call: TRBV6-6; clone_size: once; d_call: TRBD2; j_call: TRBJ2-7; cdr3_aa: CASGGLAGRYEQYF; cdr3_nt: TGTGCCAGCGGGGGACTAGCGGGCCGCTACGAGCAGTACTTC
v_call: TRBV19; clone_size: once; d_call: -; j_call: TRBJ1-5; cdr3_aa: CATTPTALGPQHF; cdr3_nt: TGTGCCACCACACCGACAGCTTTGGGGCCCCAGCATTTT
v_call: TRBV18; clone_size: -; d_call: TRBD2; j_call: TRBJ2-2; cdr3_aa: CASSPVTSGSSGELFF; cdr3_nt: TGTGCCAGCTCACCCGTGACTAGCGGGAGTTCCGGGGAGCTGTTTTTT
v_call: TRBV4-1; clone_size: -; d_call: -; j_call: TRBJ2-7; cdr3_aa: CASSHPGLGPEQYF; cdr3_nt: TGCGCCAGCAGCCACCCGGGACTCGGCCCCGAGCAGTACTTC
v_call: TRBV18; clone_size: -; d_call: TRBD1; j_call: TRBJ2-1; cdr3_aa: CASSPGTGALEQFF; cdr3_nt: TGTGCCAGCTCACCCGGGACAGGGGCTCTAGAGCAGTTCTTC
v_call: TRBV7-6; clone_size: -; d_call: TRBD1; j_call: TRBJ2-6; cdr3_aa: CASSLGVTGGSGANVLTF; cdr3_nt: TGTGCCAGCAGCTTAGGCGTGACAGGGGGCTCTGGGGCCAACGTCCTGACTTTC
v_call: TRBV7-6; clone_size: -; d_call: TRBD2; j_call: TRBJ2-1; cdr3_aa: CASSLLGLATYNEQFF; cdr3_nt: TGTGCCAGCAGCCTGCTCGGACTAGCGACCTACAATGAGCAGTTCTTC
v_call: TRBV6-5; clone_size: -; d_call: TRBD2; j_call: TRBJ2-1; cdr3_aa: CASRAGVSEQFF; cdr3_nt: TGTGCCAGTCGGGCGGGAGTAAGTGAGCAGTTCTTC
v_call: TRBV28; clone_size: -; d_call: -; j_call: TRBJ1-5; cdr3_aa: CASSPAGTRNQPQHF; cdr3_nt: TGTGCCAGCAGTCCCGCCGGGACAAGAAATCAGCCCCAGCATTTT
v_call: TRBV28; clone_size: -; d_call: -; j_call: TRBJ1-1; cdr3_aa: CASSHPITTGTEAFF; cdr3_nt: TGTGCCAGCAGCCACCCCATTACGACGGGCACTGAAGCTTTCTTT
v_call: TRBV9; clone_size: -; d_call: -; j_call: TRBJ1-5; cdr3_aa: CASSVGGNSNQPQHF; cdr3_nt: TGTGCCAGCAGCGTAGGGGGGAATAGCAATCAGCCCCAGCATTTT
v_call: TRBV25-1; clone_size: -; d_call: -; j_call: TRBJ2-3; cdr3_aa: CASVGGGLSSSTDTQYF; cdr3_nt: TGTGCCAGCGTAGGGGGAGGGCTTAGTTCTAGCACAGATACGCAGTATTTT
v_call: TRBV10-3; clone_size: -; d_call: -; j_call: TRBJ1-1; cdr3_aa: CAISESIGGDTEAFF; cdr3_nt: TGTGCCATCAGTGAGTCGATAGGCGGGGACACTGAAGCTTTCTTT
v_call: TRBV19; clone_size: -; d_call: TRBD2; j_call: TRBJ2-3; cdr3_aa: CASLGRGRDSDTQYF; cdr3_nt: TGTGCCAGTCTAGGGCGCGGGAGGGATTCAGATACGCAGTATTTT
v_call: TRBV5-4; clone_size: once; d_call: -; j_call: TRBJ2-5; cdr3_aa: CASSQDSQETQYF; cdr3_nt: TGTGCCAGCAGCCAGGACAGCCAAGAGACCCAGTACTTC
v_call: TRBV2; clone_size: -; d_call: -; j_call: TRBJ1-2; cdr3_aa: CASSDDRHNNYGYTF; cdr3_nt: TGTGCCAGCAGTGATGACAGACATAATAACTATGGCTACACCTTC
v_call: TRBV2; clone_size: -; d_call: -; j_call: TRBJ1-1; cdr3_aa: CASKKGFNTEAFF; cdr3_nt: TGTGCCAGCAAAAAGGGATTTAACACTGAAGCTTTCTTT
v_call: TRBV10-3; clone_size: -; d_call: -; j_call: TRBJ2-5; cdr3_aa: CAISDFDKASETQYF; cdr3_nt: TGTGCCATCAGTGACTTTGACAAGGCGTCGGAGACCCAGTACTTC
v_call: TRBV5-1; clone_size: -; d_call: TRBD2; j_call: TRBJ2-5; cdr3_aa: CASSWGLAEQETQYF; cdr3_nt: TGCGCCAGCAGCTGGGGACTAGCTGAACAAGAGACCCAGTACTTC